The T cell receptor beta chain under discussion was sequenced for a study of T cells in Graves' hyperthyroidism and ophthalmopathy. The CDR3 is 13 residues long. Unmatched junction bases numbered 4, after V lost 6 bases and J lost 5 bases. Amplified TCR beta CDR3 regions came from RNA transcripts. RT-PCR in the first round (using the HTBI primer set) targeted the TCR CDR3. MiXCR was run by TCRdb on the multiplex PCR reads, yielding one entry per CDR3 protein. The sample shows around 500,000 distinct CDR3 sequences, 14% of them seen only once. Notes on the study in general: Median prediction lead before ophthalmopathy onset was 6.5 to 7 months with the model.

This clonotype was counted at least ten times. Its specificity is not known. Uncontrolled infection, other autoimmune disease, pregnancy or lactation disqualified patients from enrolment. Based on clinical symptoms, serum thyroxine and TRAb, thyroid ultrasound and orbital computed tomography, diagnoses were reached. Fresh peripheral blood, 7.5 to 10 ml of it, supplied the PBMCs. The TCR originated in a woman aged 18-29 years with Graves' hyperthyroidism. The specimen sequenced was blood. The chain couples TRBV12-3 or TRBV12-4 to TRBJ2-7; 10 bases are a match to TRBD1. The CDR3 reads CASSPGTGDEQYV. CDR3 coding DNA: TGTGCCAGCAGCCCCGGGACAGGGGACGAGCAGTACGTC.